Listed below are T cell receptor beta chains from one sample, sequenced in a study of blood T cell repertoires in COVID-19. The table came from immunoSEQ multiplex PCR; TCRdb's copy has only in-frame clones and leaves some out. The table records some 68,000 clones, over 75% of them present only once. Sequenced input: peripheral blood. These TCRs come from a human donor in a cohort sampled during active COVID-19. CDR3s include the opening cysteine and the closing phenylalanine or tryptophan. The D gene is left open where the match is weak. Not all rows give a size; the values are once, few, many and, for expanded clones, a class.

j_call d_call v_call cdr3_length clone_size cdr3_aa cdr3_nt
TRBJ2-7 . TRBV30 12 . CAWSRAQNEQYF TGTGCCTGGAGTCGAGCCCAAAACGAGCAGTACTTC
TRBJ2-7 . TRBV19 14 . CASHGRGRTYEQYF TGTGCCAGTCACGGTAGGGGTCGAACCTACGAGCAGTACTTC
TRBJ2-5 . TRBV10-2 15 . CASSLGETGQETQYF TGCGCCAGCAGTTTAGGGGAGACAGGCCAAGAGACCCAGTACTTC
TRBJ2-7 . TRBV19 16 . CASSMGGTGLSYEQYF TGTGCCAGTAGTATGGGAGGGACAGGTCTTTCCTACGAGCAGTACTTC
TRBJ1-4 TRBD1 TRBV5-5 15 . CASSSPGQQTEKLFF TGTGCCAGCAGCTCCCCGGGACAGCAAACCGAAAAACTGTTTTTT
TRBJ1-2 . TRBV9 12 . CASSPREYGYTF TGTGCCAGCAGCCCTAGGGAGTATGGCTACACCTTC
TRBJ1-2 . TRBV18 13 medium-sized CASSPWPSYGYTF TGTGCCAGCTCACCATGGCCTTCATATGGCTACACCTTC
TRBJ1-2 . TRBV5-1 13 . CASSSYGDYGYTF TGCGCCAGCAGCTCGTACGGGGACTATGGCTACACCTTC
TRBJ1-6 . TRBV7-2 18 . CASSLGGGSRSYNSPLHF TGTGCCAGCAGCTTAGGTGGGGGGTCCCGCTCCTATAATTCACCCCTCCACTTT
TRBJ2-4 . TRBV4-1 18 . CASSQGALAPRGKNIQYF TGCGCCAGCAGCCAGGGGGCTTTGGCCCCTCGAGGCAAAAACATTCAGTACTTC
TRBJ2-6 TRBD1 TRBV4-1 19 . CASSQLIGGTGSGANVLTF TGCGCCAGCAGCCAGCTTATCGGAGGGACAGGGTCCGGGGCCAACGTCCTGACTTTC
TRBJ2-2 . TRBV27 15 . CASSLTSRGTGELFF TGTGCCAGCAGTTTGACCTCTAGAGGGACCGGGGAGCTGTTTTTT
TRBJ2-7 TRBD2 TRBV11-2 15 . CASSSISGRSYEQYF TGTGCCAGCAGCTCGATTAGCGGGAGATCCTACGAGCAGTACTTC
TRBJ1-4 . TRBV5-1 14 . CASSFRGPNEKLFF TGCGCCAGCAGCTTTCGAGGCCCTAATGAAAAACTGTTTTTT
TRBJ2-3 TRBD2 TRBV6-2/TRBV6-3 16 few CASSSPSGLPTDTQYF TGTGCCAGCAGTTCGCCTAGCGGACTGCCCACAGATACGCAGTATTTT
TRBJ1-2 TRBD1 TRBV7-9 16 . CASSSGSGGSNYGYTF TGTGCCAGCAGCTCAGGATCAGGGGGGTCTAACTATGGCTACACCTTC
TRBJ2-3 TRBD2 TRBV7-8 18 . CASSSTHYGAGVGDTQYF TGTGCCAGCAGCTCCACCCACTATGGGGCGGGAGTCGGAGATACGCAGTATTTT
TRBJ2-6 . TRBV2 14 . CASSDRSGANVLTF TGTGCCAGCAGCGACAGGTCTGGGGCCAACGTCCTGACTTTC
TRBJ2-3 TRBD1 TRBV7-9 15 . CASSAGDRGTDTQYF TGTGCCAGCAGCGCCGGGGACAGGGGCACAGATACGCAGTATTTT
TRBJ1-1 . TRBV10-3 15 . CAIRGSRVLNTEAFF TGTGCCATAAGGGGGTCCAGGGTGCTGAACACTGAAGCTTTCTTT
TRBJ1-1 TRBD1 TRBV5-5 15 . CASSFSGQPNTEAFF TGTGCCAGCAGCTTTTCGGGACAGCCGAACACTGAAGCTTTCTTT
TRBJ1-4 . TRBV10-1 17 . CASSEGQGNATNEKLFF TGCGCCAGCAGTGAAGGGCAGGGGAATGCAACTAATGAAAAACTGTTTTTT
TRBJ1-5 . TRBV1 16 . CTSSSRQGEFNQPQHF TGCACCAGCAGCTCGAGACAGGGGGAGTTTAATCAGCCCCAGCATTTT